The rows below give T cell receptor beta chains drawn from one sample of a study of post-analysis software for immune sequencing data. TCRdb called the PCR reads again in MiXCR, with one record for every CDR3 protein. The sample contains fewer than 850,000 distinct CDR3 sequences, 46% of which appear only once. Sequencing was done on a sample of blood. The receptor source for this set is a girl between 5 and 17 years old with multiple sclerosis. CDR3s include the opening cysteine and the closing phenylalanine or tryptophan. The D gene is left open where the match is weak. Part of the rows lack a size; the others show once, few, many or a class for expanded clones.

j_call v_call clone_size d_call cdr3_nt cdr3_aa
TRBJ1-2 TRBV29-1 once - TGCAGCGTTGGGACAGAGGTGGGCTACACCTTC CSVGTEVGYTF
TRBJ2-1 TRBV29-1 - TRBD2 TGCAGCGTTGAAGATTATAGCGGGAGGGGGGATGAGCAGTTCTTC CSVEDYSGRGDEQFF
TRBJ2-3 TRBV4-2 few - TGTGCCAGCAGCCAGTCCTCCCCGGCGGATACGCAGTATTTT CASSQSSPADTQYF
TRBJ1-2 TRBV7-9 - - TGTGCCAGCAGCTTAGGAAACGGATATGGCTACACCTTC CASSLGNGYGYTF
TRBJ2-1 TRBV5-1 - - TGCGCCAGCATTAGAAACGCCCACAATGAGCAGTTCTTC CASIRNAHNEQFF
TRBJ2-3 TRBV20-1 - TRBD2 TGCAGTGCTAGATCCCGGACTAGCTGGGGAGATACGCAGTATTTT CSARSRTSWGDTQYF
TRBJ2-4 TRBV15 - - TGTGCCACCAGCAGAGATGTCGGACTCGCCAAAAACATTCAGTACTTC CATSRDVGLAKNIQYF
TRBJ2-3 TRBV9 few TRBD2 TGTGCCAGCAGCCCTCGTCTACTTAGCGGGAGAGCAGATACGCAGTATTTT CASSPRLLSGRADTQYF
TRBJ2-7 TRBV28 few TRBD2 TGTGCCAGCAGTTTAGTGTATTCTAGCGGGAGTAAATTGGACGAGCAGTACTTC CASSLVYSSGSKLDEQYF
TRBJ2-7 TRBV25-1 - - TGTGCCAGCAGGGGGGGGGGCGGACGAAACTACGAGCAGTACTTC CASRGGGGRNYEQYF
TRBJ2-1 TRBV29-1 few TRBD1 TGCAGCGCCAAAACCGGGACAGGGGGTACAGATGAGCAGTTCTTC CSAKTGTGGTDEQFF
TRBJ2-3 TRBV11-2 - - TGTGCCAGCAGCTTAGATCCGGGGAGCACAGATACGCAGTATTTT CASSLDPGSTDTQYF
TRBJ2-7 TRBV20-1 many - TGCAGTGCTGGGCTTAAAGGGCACGAGCAGTACTTC CSAGLKGHEQYF
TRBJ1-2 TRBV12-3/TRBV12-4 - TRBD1 TGTGCCAGCAGTCGAGGACAGGGGGAGAGCTATGGCTACACCTTC CASSRGQGESYGYTF
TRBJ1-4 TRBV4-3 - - TGCGCCAGCAGCCATCTACGGGGGGGCAGGGAAAAACTGTTTTTT CASSHLRGGREKLFF
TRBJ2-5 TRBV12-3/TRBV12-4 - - TGTGCCAGCAGTTTGATAGGGAGGACCCAGTACTTC CASSLIGRTQYF
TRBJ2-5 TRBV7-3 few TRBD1 TGTGCCAGCAGCCCCGGGACAGGGGAGCGTGAGACCCAGTACTTC CASSPGTGERETQYF
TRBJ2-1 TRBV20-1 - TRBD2 TGCAGGGCTATAGCGGGAGGGGGCAATGAGCAGTTCTTC CRAIAGGGNEQFF
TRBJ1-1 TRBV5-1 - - TGCGCCAGCAGCTTGCGGGGCGTTTCGAACACTGAAGCTTTCTTT CASSLRGVSNTEAFF
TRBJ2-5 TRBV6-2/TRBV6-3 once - TGTGCCAGCAATTTTGGGGGTGAGCAGTACTTC CASNFGGEQYF
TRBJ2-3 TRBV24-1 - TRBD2 TGTGCCACCAGTGATCAAGGACAGGGGACTAGCGGGACAGATACGCAGTATTTT CATSDQGQGTSGTDTQYF
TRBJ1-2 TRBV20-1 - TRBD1 TGCAGTGCTAGTCGCACAGGGGGGGGCTATGGCTACACCTTC CSASRTGGGYGYTF
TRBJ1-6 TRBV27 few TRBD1 TGTGCCAGCAGCTTACTCCAGGGGGCTAATTCACCCCTCCACTTT CASSLLQGANSPLHF
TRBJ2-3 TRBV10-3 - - TGTGCCATCACCACGGCTAGCACAGATACGCAGTATTTT CAITTASTDTQYF
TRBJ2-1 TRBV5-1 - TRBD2 TGCGCCAGCAGCTTGGAGGGGATGGGCGGGAGTCCCTACAATGAGCAGTTCTTC CASSLEGMGGSPYNEQFF
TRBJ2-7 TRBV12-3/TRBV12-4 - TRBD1 TGTGCCAGCAGCGATGGACAGGGGCCTAAGGGATCCGAGCAGTACTTC CASSDGQGPKGSEQYF
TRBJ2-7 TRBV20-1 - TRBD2 TGCAGTGCCACTGGCGGGGGGCGAACGACCTACGAGCAGTACTTC CSATGGGRTTYEQYF